A selection of T cell receptor beta chains follows, all from one sample in a study of blood T cell repertoires in COVID-19. Measured with immunoSEQ multiplex PCR; TCRdb has only the in-frame clones, and not every one. The sample records roughly 150,000 clones, 80% being singletons. Sample: peripheral blood. These receptors came from a man between 60 and 75 years old with acute or convalescent COVID-19. Each CDR3 is given with its conserved first and last residue. D genes are given only for firm matches. Size is omitted from some rows. Given values are once, few, many or a class for expanded clones.

cdr3_aa | cdr3_nt | v_call | d_call | clone_size | j_call
CASSVTGTEQFF | TGTGCCAGCAGCGTGACAGGCACTGAGCAGTTCTTC | TRBV5-4 | . | few | TRBJ2-1
CAISVESGARYEQYF | TGTGCCATCAGTGTTGAATCAGGGGCCAGGTACGAGCAGTACTTC | TRBV10-3 | . | . | TRBJ2-7
CASSLTAATNEKLFF | TGTGCCAGCAGCTTAACGGCGGCAACTAATGAAAAACTGTTTTTT | TRBV7-3 | . | . | TRBJ1-4
CASSQLTSGGQQFF | TGTGCCAGCAGCCAACTCACTAGCGGGGGGCAGCAGTTCTTC | TRBV3-1/TRBV3-2 | TRBD2 | . | TRBJ2-1
CASGRGNEKLFF | TGTGCCAGCGGCAGGGGTAATGAAAAACTGTTTTTT | TRBV9 | . | . | TRBJ1-4
CASSQDGARLRAYEQYF | TGCGCCAGCAGCCAAGACGGAGCACGGCTCCGAGCCTACGAGCAGTACTTC | TRBV4-1 | . | few | TRBJ2-7
CASSLGQGNYGYTF | TGTGCCAGCAGTTTGGGACAGGGCAACTATGGCTACACCTTC | TRBV6-6 | TRBD1 | . | TRBJ1-2
CASGPVRGVYNEQFF | TGTGCCAGTGGGCCTGTGCGGGGGGTCTACAATGAGCAGTTCTTC | TRBV11-2 | TRBD2 | once | TRBJ2-1
CASSRTSLSGANVLTF | TGTGCCAGCAGCCGTACTAGCCTCTCTGGGGCCAACGTCCTGACTTTC | TRBV5-4 | . | . | TRBJ2-6
CASSHGGTSYNEQYF | TGTGCCAGCAGCCACGGAGGGACTAGCTATAACGAGCAGTACTTC | TRBV14 | TRBD2 | . | TRBJ2-7
CASTRGAGTDTQYF | TGTGCCAGCACCAGGGGGGCGGGCACAGATACGCAGTATTTT | TRBV5-6 | . | . | TRBJ2-3
CASIPGRSGELFF | TGTGCCAGCATCCCGGGGAGGTCCGGGGAGCTGTTTTTT | TRBV2 | . | few | TRBJ2-2
CASSTPGTGMGGYTF | TGTGCCAGCAGCACTCCCGGGACAGGGATGGGTGGCTACACCTTC | TRBV28 | TRBD1 | few | TRBJ1-2
CASSWRGSWTDTQYF | TGCGCCAGCAGCTGGAGGGGCAGTTGGACAGATACGCAGTATTTT | TRBV5-1 | . | . | TRBJ2-3